In its sample, the clone carrying this T cell receptor (beta chain) was seen many times. Its cognate antigen is unknown. These data originate in a study of early T cells in non-severe SARS-CoV-2 infection. Study as a whole: Sequenced material consisted of bulk RNA (from unsorted whole blood), and chains were unpaired. Study findings and constraints: Private and CD4 specificities were missed by VDJdb matching, which favored anti-spike CD8 responses.

Tagging with unique molecular identifiers was applied to individual cDNA molecules. TCRdb reanalysed the 5' RACE reads using MiXCR and keeps one entry per CDR3 protein. The table includes some 50,000 distinct CDR3 sequences, roughly 4% detected once. The receptor was derived from an adult who was a healthcare worker with PCR-confirmed SARS-CoV-2 infection or an uninfected control (not recorded which). Material: whole blood.

The CDR3, as DNA: TGTGCCAGTAGTAAAAGGACAGGGGGGACATTTGATGGCTACACCTTC. Its protein is CASSKRTGGTFDGYTF. The chain employs TRBV19 and TRBJ1-2, with TRBD1 matching over 10 bases. Trimming at V came to 4 bases and at J to 6 bases, leaving 11 bases not matched to a gene. The CDR3 extends over 16 amino acids. Germline V gene lookup returns CDR1 LNHDA and CDR2 SQIVND (reference sequence).